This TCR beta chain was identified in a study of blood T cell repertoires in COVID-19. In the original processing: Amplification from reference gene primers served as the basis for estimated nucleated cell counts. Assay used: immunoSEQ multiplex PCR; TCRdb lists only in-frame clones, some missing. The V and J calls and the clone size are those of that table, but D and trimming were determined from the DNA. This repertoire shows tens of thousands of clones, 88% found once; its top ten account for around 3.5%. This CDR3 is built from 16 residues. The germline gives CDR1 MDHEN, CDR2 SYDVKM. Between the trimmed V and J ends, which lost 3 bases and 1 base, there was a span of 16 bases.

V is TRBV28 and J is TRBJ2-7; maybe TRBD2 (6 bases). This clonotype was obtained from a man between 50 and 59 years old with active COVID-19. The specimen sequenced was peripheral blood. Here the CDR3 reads CASSFSHGGLSYEQYF. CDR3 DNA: TGTGCCAGCAGTTTTTCCCATGGGGGGTTATCCTACGAGCAGTACTTC.